The 29 T cell receptor beta chains below were found in one sample sequenced in a study of T cell responses to AZD1222 COVID-19 vaccine. Sequencing was performed with immunoSEQ multiplex PCR; in TCRdb, only in-frame clones are kept and a portion is missing. Of 100,000 to 150,000 clones in the sample, approximately 88% were seen once. Sequenced material: peripheral blood, taken on day 0 of AZD1222 vaccination. The receptors stem from an adult in good health.

A single count supports this clone. The DNA for the CDR3 is TGTGCCAGCACCCTAGCGGGAGGATTGTATGAGCAGTTCTTC. Protein sequence: CASTLAGGLYEQFF. The chain is built from TRBV3-1 (or the pseudogene TRBV3-2) and TRBJ2-1, with TRBD2 matching 11 bases. The CDR3 runs to 14 residues. J was trimmed by 8 bases and V by 7 bases; bases with no gene match: 7. Germline loops: CDR1 LGHDT, CDR2 YNNKEL (reference sequence).

This clone has just a few counts. V usage is TRBV19 and J usage is TRBJ1-2; perhaps TRBD1 as D (5 bases). Germline loops: CDR1 LNHDA, CDR2 SQIVND (reference sequence). CDR3 size: 16 residues. V lost 3 bases and J lost 4, with 18 bases in between. The CDR3 bases are TGTGCCAGTAGTATGGGCCGGGAAAAGGGGATCTATGGCTACACCTTC. Translating it yields CASSMGREKGIYGYTF.

The gene calls are TRBV19 and TRBJ2-1; 9 bases are a match to TRBD2. The CDR3 runs 16 residues. Per the germline V gene, CDR1 is LNHDA and CDR2 is SQIVND (reference sequence). The V and J ends lost 10 bases and 6 bases, in that order; junction bases with no gene match: 16. The CDR3 spells CATCPRAAGGVNEQFF. CDR3 DNA sequence: TGTGCCACCTGCCCCAGGGCGGCGGGAGGGGTCAATGAGCAGTTCTTC.

This chain joins TRBV7-2 and TRBJ2-5, with 10 bases fitting TRBD2. J was trimmed by 6 bases and V by 6 bases; bases with no gene match: 7. The CDR3 runs to 14 residues. In germline, CDR1 is SGHTA, CDR2 FQGNSA. CDR3 region: CASSQRGGLKTQYF. DNA for the CDR3: TGTGCCAGCAGTCAGCGGGGGGGCCTGAAGACCCAGTACTTC.

The chain employs TRBV18 and TRBJ2-3; D might be TRBD1 or TRBD2, each matching 6 bases. Germline V lookup: CDR1 KGHSH, CDR2 LQKENI. This CDR3 is 15 amino acids long. Trimming shortened V by 0 bases and J by 3 bases, and 10 bases separated the two germline ends. This CDR3 is CASSPPTGGTDTQYF. The CDR3 nucleotides are TGTGCCAGCTCACCACCGACAGGAGGGACAGATACGCAGTATTTT.

The J gene is TRBJ1-2, the V gene TRBV2; perhaps TRBD1 as D (6 bases). V was clipped by 11 bases and J by 2 bases, with 18 bases between them. CDR1 is SNHLY, CDR2 FYNNEI, per germline. The CDR3 is made up of 14 amino acids. CDR3 loop: CAYHGQRQNYGYTF. The CDR3 DNA is TGTGCCTACCACGGACAGCGGCAAAACTATGGCTACACCTTC.

The chain carries TRBV29-1 and TRBJ1-1; 10 bases line up with TRBD1. This CDR3 has 14 residues. The J segment lost 1 base and the V segment lost 6 bases, leaving 5 bases of the junction unmatched. The germline gives CDR1 SQVTM, CDR2 ANQGSEA. CDR3: CSVGQGNGNTEAFF. The CDR3 coding sequence is TGCAGCGTGGGACAGGGGAATGGGAACACTGAAGCTTTCTTT.

The gene calls are TRBV7-8 and TRBJ1-5, with unresolved D. Trimming pared 2 bases from V and 4 bases from J, leaving 18 bases between. This CDR3 is built from 17 residues. Germline V gene data show CDR1 as SGHVS and CDR2 as FQNEAQ. For the CDR3, the DNA is TGTGCCAGCAGCTTATATACGGCGGCAGCGACGAATCAGCCCCAGCATTTT. Protein product: CASSLYTAAATNQPQHF.

This chain connects TRBV24-1 to TRBJ1-5; no clear D. CDR3 length equals 13 residues. The V gene's germline CDR1 is KGHDR and CDR2 SFDVKD. The ends were cut back, 5 bases at V and 2 bases at J, with 6 bases in the middle. The CDR3 loop reads CATSGQGNQPQHF. In DNA, the CDR3 is TGTGCCACCAGTGGGCAGGGCAATCAGCCCCAGCATTTT.

The J gene is TRBJ2-5, the V gene TRBV30, with D unclear. CDR1 and CDR2 from the germline V gene are GTSNPN and SVGIG (reference sequence). This CDR3 contains 15 residues. The ends were cut back, 3 bases at V and 0 bases at J, with 14 bases in the middle. The CDR3 spells CAWSALGSYQETQYF. CDR3 in DNA: TGTGCCTGGAGCGCCTTGGGCAGCTACCAAGAGACCCAGTACTTC.

The chain uses TRBV7-9 and TRBJ1-1; D is uncertain. CDR3 length equals 12 residues. V lost 6 bases and J lost 3, with 8 bases in between. Germline V lookup: CDR1 SEHNR, CDR2 FQNEAQ (reference sequence). The CDR3 is CASRASDTEAFF. DNA for the CDR3: TGTGCCAGCAGGGCGTCGGACACTGAAGCTTTCTTT.

This clone has more than one count but fewer than ten. CDR3 protein: CASSLQGDGNGYTF. The CDR3 DNA sequence: TGTGCCAGCAGCTTACAGGGGGATGGTAATGGCTACACCTTC. This rearrangement joins TRBV7-9 to TRBJ1-2, with TRBD1 matching over 7 bases. This CDR3 spans 14 amino acids. The V segment lost 2 bases and the J segment 6 bases; nucleotides outside the gene matches: 6. CDR1 is SEHNR, CDR2 FQNEAQ, per germline (reference sequence).

This CDR3 is CASSSRTGDNEQFF. The CDR3 DNA is TGTGCCAGCAGCTCTAGGACAGGGGACAATGAGCAGTTCTTC. V gene TRBV5-5 combines with J gene TRBJ2-1, with 9 bases lining up with TRBD1. V shed 3 bases and J 5 bases; nucleotides not matched to a gene: 3. This CDR3 contains 14 residues. Germline CDR1 and CDR2: SGHKS and YYEKEE (reference sequence).

The chain recombines TRBV28 with TRBJ2-7, with 7 bases that match TRBD1. V gave up 5 bases and J gave up 1 base; unmatched junction bases: 5. Germline V gene data show CDR1 as MDHEN and CDR2 as SYDVKM. The CDR3 length is 14 residues. CDR3 nucleotides: TGTGCCAGCAGTATAAGACAGGGATCCTACGAGCAGTACTTC. The encoded protein is CASSIRQGSYEQYF.

The CDR3, as DNA: TGCGCCAGCAGCCAAGGGCTCTCCATCCCCTACAATGAGCAGTTCTTC. Protein sequence: CASSQGLSIPYNEQFF. J is TRBJ2-1 and V is TRBV4-3; no reliable D call. The germline CDR1 and CDR2 sequences are LGHNA and YSLEER. With 1 base removed from V and 2 bases from J, the gap between germline ends came to 12 bases. This CDR3 is built from 16 residues.

The V gene is TRBV29-1, the J gene TRBJ2-7; maybe TRBD2 (5 bases). Germline lookup yields CDR1 SQVTM and CDR2 ANQGSEA. CDR3 length equals 14 residues. V gave up 4 bases and J gave up 2 bases, with 15 bases separating them. The CDR3 DNA reads as TGCAGCGTTGTGGTCGGGGAGTTTCCCTACGAGCAGTACTTC. This sequence encodes CSVVVGEFPYEQYF.

The chain joins TRBV29-1 to TRBJ1-1; 9 bases agree with TRBD1. Germline values: CDR1 SQVTM, CDR2 ANQGSEA. This CDR3 has 12 residues. J was trimmed by 4 bases and V by 7 bases; bases with no gene match: 4. The CDR3 DNA is TGCAGCGCCCGGGACAGGGTCACTGAAGCTTTCTTT. Translation: CSARDRVTEAFF.

The table lists this clone with a count of one. This rearrangement joins TRBV25-1 to TRBJ2-7; 8 bases are a match to TRBD1. This CDR3 region has 14 residues. V was clipped by 4 bases and J by 3 bases; unmatched bases: 5. Germline V gives CDR1 MGHDK, CDR2 SYGVNS. CDR3 residues: CASSGTGKGYEQYF. The CDR3 nucleotides are TGTGCCAGCAGTGGGACAGGGAAGGGCTACGAGCAGTACTTC.

This chain uses TRBV5-1 with TRBJ2-3, with D possibly TRBD1 on 6 matching bases. The ends were cut back, 5 bases at V and 0 bases at J, with 16 bases in the middle. CDR3 size: 16 residues. CDR1 is SGHRS and CDR2 is YFSETQ in the germline V gene. The CDR3 DNA reads TGCGCCAGCAGACCCTTCAGGGGCCCTAGCACAGATACGCAGTATTTT. As protein: CASRPFRGPSTDTQYF.

The chain has TRBV7-2 and TRBJ2-1, with 8 positions matching TRBD2. This CDR3 comprises 18 residues. Germline V gene data show CDR1 as SGHTA and CDR2 as FQGNSA. With 4 bases clipped from V and 5 bases from J, the junction kept 16 bases outside the gene matches. The CDR3 nucleotides read TGTGCCAGCAGCTGGAGGCGGGGGGCCGTTGTAATGAACAATGAGCAGTTCTTC. Translating it yields CASSWRRGAVVMNNEQFF. Full variable domain (outside the CDR3, taken from reference TRBV7-2 and TRBJ2-1): GAGVSQSPSNKVTEKGKDVELRCDPISGHTALYWYRQSLGQGLEFLIYFQGNSAPDKSGLPSDRFSAERTGGSVSTLTIQRTQQEDSAVYLCASSWRRGAVVMNNEQFFGPGTRLTVL.

V and J are TRBV10-3 and TRBJ2-5, with 13 bases identical to TRBD2. CDR1 is ENHRY and CDR2 is SYGVKD in the germline V gene. With V trimmed by 7 bases and J by 5 bases, 13 bases remained unmatched. The CDR3 loop spans 17 amino acids. DNA for the CDR3: TGTGCCATCAAAGGCTGGACTAGCGGGAGAAGGGGGGAGACCCAGTACTTC. Its translation: CAIKGWTSGRRGETQYF.

The rearrangement links TRBV7-2 to TRBJ1-6; D gene unclear. CDR1 SGHTA and CDR2 FQGNSA come from the germline V gene. This CDR3 comprises 14 residues. Trimming left V 2 bases short and J 10 bases short, with 12 bases between. The CDR3: CASSLSWEGSPLHF. The CDR3 region has the DNA TGTGCCAGCAGCTTAAGTTGGGAGGGCTCACCCCTCCACTTT.

The V and J genes are TRBV5-5 and TRBJ2-5; D unresolved. This CDR3 comprises 14 residues. Trimming removed 1 base from V and 1 base from J, with 8 bases in between. From germline, CDR1 is SGHKS and CDR2 YYEKEE (reference sequence). CDR3 region: CASSLISIQETQYF. The CDR3 DNA reads TGTGCCAGCAGCTTGATCAGCATCCAAGAGACCCAGTACTTC.

This CDR3 is CASSEVRGSSGRGYTF. In nucleotides, the CDR3 is TGTGCCAGCAGTGAAGTCCGGGGTAGCTCGGGCAGGGGCTACACCTTC. The V call is TRBV2, the J call TRBJ1-2; D is uncertain. This CDR3 has 16 amino acids. Trimming pared 1 base from V and 8 bases from J, leaving 20 bases between. CDR1 and CDR2 from the germline V gene are SNHLY and FYNNEI.

This chain connects TRBV30 to TRBJ1-3, with D perhaps TRBD1 (5 bases). The CDR3 is 15 amino acids. Germline CDR1 is GTSNPN and CDR2 is SVGIG (reference sequence). The V end lost 2 bases, the J end lost 2 bases, and 13 bases lay between the germline ends. In DNA form, the CDR3 reads TGTGCCTGGAGTCAGGGAATGTCTGCTGGAAACACCATATATTTT. The encoded protein is CAWSQGMSAGNTIYF.

This clone was counted a single time. The chain's CDR3 is CASSRGGEAFF. CDR3 nucleotides: TGTGCCAGCAGCCGTGGGGGTGAAGCTTTCTTT. The chain recombines TRBV11-2 with TRBJ1-1; possible D gene TRBD1, 5 bases. The CDR3 totals 11 residues. The V and J ends lost 5 bases and 7 bases respectively, with 8 bases between them. Germline CDR1 and CDR2: SGHAT and FQNNGV.

J is TRBJ1-1 and V is TRBV19; D gene unclear. The CDR3 runs to 13 residues. V dropped 1 base and J dropped 4 bases, with 7 bases sitting between them. Germline-derived CDR1 and CDR2 are LNHDA and SQIVND (reference sequence). Here the CDR3 DNA reads TGTGCCAGTAGTATAGGACGCCGCACTGAAGCTTTCTTT. This codes for CASSIGRRTEAFF.

The chain links TRBV19 to TRBJ2-4, with D hard to call. This CDR3 region has 14 residues. The V gene lost 5 bases and the J gene lost 5 bases, with 13 bases spanning the gap. Per the germline V gene, CDR1 is LNHDA and CDR2 is SQIVND (reference sequence). The CDR3: CASSVTLAENIQYF. The CDR3 DNA sequence: TGTGCCAGTAGTGTAACCTTGGCGGAAAACATTCAGTACTTC.

J is TRBJ1-2 and V is TRBV14, with unresolved D. CDR1 and CDR2 (germline): SGHDN, FVKESK. Trimming cost V 1 base and J 2 bases, with 5 bases left between them. CDR3 length: 13 amino acids. The CDR3 sequence: CASSQGGNYGYTF. For the CDR3, the DNA is TGTGCCAGCAGCCAAGGAGGGAACTATGGCTACACCTTC.